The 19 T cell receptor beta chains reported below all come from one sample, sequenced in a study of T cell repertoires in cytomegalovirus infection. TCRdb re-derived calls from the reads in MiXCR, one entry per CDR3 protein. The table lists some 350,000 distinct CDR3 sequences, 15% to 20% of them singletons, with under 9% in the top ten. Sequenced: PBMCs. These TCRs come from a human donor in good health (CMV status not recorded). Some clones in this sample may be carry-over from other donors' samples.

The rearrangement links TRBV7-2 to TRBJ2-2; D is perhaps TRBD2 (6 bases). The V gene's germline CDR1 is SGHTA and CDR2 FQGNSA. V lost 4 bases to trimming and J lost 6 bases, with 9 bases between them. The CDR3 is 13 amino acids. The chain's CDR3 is CASSSASAGELFF. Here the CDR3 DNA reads TGTGCCAGCAGCTCCGCTAGCGCCGGGGAGCTGTTTTTT.

In DNA, the CDR3 is TGCGCCAGCAGCTTCAAATACGGGGGACTAATGAACACTGAAGCTTTCTTT. Its protein product is CASSFKYGGLMNTEAFF. V gene TRBV5-1 combines with J gene TRBJ1-1; weak D call: TRBD1 (5 bases). The CDR3 runs to 17 residues. In germline, CDR1 is SGHRS, CDR2 YFSETQ. V lost 2 bases and J lost 0, with 17 bases in between.

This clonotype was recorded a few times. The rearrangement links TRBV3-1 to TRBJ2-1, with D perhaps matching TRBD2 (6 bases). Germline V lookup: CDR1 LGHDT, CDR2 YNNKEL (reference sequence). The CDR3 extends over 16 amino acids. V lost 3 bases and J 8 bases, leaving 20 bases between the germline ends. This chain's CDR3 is CASSQAGPPYEDEQFF. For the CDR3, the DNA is TGTGCCAGCAGCCAGGCGGGACCCCCCTATGAGGATGAGCAGTTCTTC.

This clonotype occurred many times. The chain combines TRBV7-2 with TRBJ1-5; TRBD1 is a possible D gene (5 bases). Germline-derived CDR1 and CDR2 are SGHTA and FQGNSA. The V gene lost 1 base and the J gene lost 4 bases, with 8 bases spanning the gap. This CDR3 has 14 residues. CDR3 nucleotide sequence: TGTGCCAGCAGCTTAGTGGGACTTAATCAGCCCCAGCATTTT. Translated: CASSLVGLNQPQHF.

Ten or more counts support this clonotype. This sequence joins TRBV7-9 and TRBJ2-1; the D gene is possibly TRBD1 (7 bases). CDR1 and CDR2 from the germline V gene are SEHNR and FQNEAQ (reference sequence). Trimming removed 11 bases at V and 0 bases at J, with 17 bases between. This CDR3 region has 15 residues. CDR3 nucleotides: TGTGCCGGATCAGGGGGGAGGAGCTCCTACAATGAGCAGTTCTTC. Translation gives CAGSGGRSSYNEQFF.

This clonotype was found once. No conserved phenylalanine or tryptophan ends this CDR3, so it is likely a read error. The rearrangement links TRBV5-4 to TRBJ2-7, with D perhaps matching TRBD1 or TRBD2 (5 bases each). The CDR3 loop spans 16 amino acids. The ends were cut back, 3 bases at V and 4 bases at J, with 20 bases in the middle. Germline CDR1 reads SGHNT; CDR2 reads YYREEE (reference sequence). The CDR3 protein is CASSSPGTPNLYEQYL. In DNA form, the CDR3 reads TGTGCCAGCAGCTCGCCCGGGACCCCGAACCTATACGAGCAGTACTTA.

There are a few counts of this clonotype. The CDR3 protein is CASSLMTEANYGYTF. The CDR3 DNA follows: TGTGCCAGCAGCCTGATGACAGAAGCTAACTATGGCTACACCTTC. The chain recombines TRBV2 with TRBJ1-2; weak D call: TRBD1 (5 bases). Germline V gene sequence: CDR1 SNHLY, CDR2 FYNNEI. V was shortened by 6 bases and J by 0 bases, with 14 bases between the two germline ends. The CDR3 covers 15 residues. The variable domain in full, completed from reference TRBV2 and TRBJ1-2, reads EPEVTQTPSHQVTQMGQEVILRCVPISNHLYFYWYRQILGQKVEFLVSFYNNEISEKSEIFDDQFSVERPDGSNFTLKIRSTKLEDSAMYFCASSLMTEANYGYTFGSGTRLTVV.

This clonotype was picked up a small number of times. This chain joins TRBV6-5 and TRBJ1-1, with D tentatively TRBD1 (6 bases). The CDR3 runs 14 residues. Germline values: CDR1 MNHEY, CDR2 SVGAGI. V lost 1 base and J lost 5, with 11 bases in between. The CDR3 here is CASSYLERGTEAFF. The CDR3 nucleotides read TGTGCCAGCAGTTACTTGGAGAGGGGGACTGAAGCTTTCTTT.

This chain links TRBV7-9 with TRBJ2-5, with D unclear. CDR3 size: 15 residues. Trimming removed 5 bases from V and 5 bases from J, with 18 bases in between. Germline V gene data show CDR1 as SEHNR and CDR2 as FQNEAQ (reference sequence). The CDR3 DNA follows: TGTGCCAGCAGCCCACCCTCTGGTCCTGAGGAGACCCAGTACTTC. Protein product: CASSPPSGPEETQYF.

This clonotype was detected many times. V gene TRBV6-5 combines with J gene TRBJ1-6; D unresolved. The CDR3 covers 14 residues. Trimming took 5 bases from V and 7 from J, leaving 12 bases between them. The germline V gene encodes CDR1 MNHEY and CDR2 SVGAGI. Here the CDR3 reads CASSEGIWNSPLHF. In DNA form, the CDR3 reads TGTGCCAGCAGTGAAGGGATTTGGAATTCACCCCTCCACTTT.

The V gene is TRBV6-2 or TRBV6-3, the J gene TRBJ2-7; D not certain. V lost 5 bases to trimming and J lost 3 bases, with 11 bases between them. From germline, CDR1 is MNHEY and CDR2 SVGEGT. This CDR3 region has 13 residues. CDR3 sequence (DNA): TGTGCCAGCAGTCCCCCTGACGTCTACGAGCAGTACTTC. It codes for CASSPPDVYEQYF.

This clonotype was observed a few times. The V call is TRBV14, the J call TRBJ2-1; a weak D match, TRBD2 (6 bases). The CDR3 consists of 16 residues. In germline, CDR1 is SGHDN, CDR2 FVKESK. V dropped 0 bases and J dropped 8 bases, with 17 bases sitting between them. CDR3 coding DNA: TGTGCCAGCAGCCAAGATCCGGGACTCCCCTTGCATGAGCAGTTCTTC. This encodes CASSQDPGLPLHEQFF.

DNA of the CDR3: TGTGCCAGCTCCCGGGGGAGGGGAGGAGATGAAAAACTGTTTTTT. This codes for CASSRGRGGDEKLFF. The gene calls are TRBV12-3 or TRBV12-4 and TRBJ1-4, with D tentatively TRBD1 (5 bases). The CDR3 covers 15 residues. V lost 8 bases and J 6 bases, leaving 19 bases between the germline ends.

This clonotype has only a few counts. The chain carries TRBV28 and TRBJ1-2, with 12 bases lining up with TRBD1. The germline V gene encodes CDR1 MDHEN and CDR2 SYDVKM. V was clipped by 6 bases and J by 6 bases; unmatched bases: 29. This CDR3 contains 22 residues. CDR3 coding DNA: TGTGCCAGCAGAACCTCCATAGGGGCAGGGTTTAATAAGGGGACAGGGGGCCATGGCTACACCTTC. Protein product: CASRTSIGAGFNKGTGGHGYTF.

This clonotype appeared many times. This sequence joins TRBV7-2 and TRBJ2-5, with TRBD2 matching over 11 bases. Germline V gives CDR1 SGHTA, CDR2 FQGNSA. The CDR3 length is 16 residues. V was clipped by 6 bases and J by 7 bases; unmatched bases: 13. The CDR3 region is CASSILAGGIPATQYF. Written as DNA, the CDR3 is TGTGCCAGCAGTATTCTAGCGGGGGGTATCCCTGCGACCCAGTACTTC.

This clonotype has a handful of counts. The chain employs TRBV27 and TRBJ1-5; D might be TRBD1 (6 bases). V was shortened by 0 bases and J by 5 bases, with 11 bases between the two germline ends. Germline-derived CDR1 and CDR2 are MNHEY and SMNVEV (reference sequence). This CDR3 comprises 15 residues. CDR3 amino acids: CASSLSRGAHQPQHF. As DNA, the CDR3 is TGTGCCAGCAGTTTATCGCGGGGGGCCCATCAGCCCCAGCATTTT.

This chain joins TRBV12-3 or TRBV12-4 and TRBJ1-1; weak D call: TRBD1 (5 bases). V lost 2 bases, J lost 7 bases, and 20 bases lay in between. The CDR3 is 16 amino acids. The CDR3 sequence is CASSLTRGREDCEAFF. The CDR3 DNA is TGTGCCAGCAGTTTAACTAGAGGCAGGGAGGATTGTGAAGCTTTCTTT.

The CDR3, as DNA: TGTGCCACCAGCAGAGATCCTCCTCCATTGTACCAAGAGACCCAGTACTTC. It codes for CATSRDPPPLYQETQYF. This chain connects TRBV15 to TRBJ2-5; D unresolved. The V gene's germline CDR1 is LNHNV and CDR2 YYDKDF (reference sequence). Trimming took 0 bases from V and 0 from J, leaving 14 bases between them. This CDR3 region has 17 residues.

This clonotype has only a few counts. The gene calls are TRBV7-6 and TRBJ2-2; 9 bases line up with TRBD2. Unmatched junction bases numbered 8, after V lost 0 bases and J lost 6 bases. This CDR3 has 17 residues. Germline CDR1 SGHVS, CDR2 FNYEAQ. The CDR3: CASSLAWRGRVAGELFF. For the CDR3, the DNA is TGTGCCAGCAGCTTAGCTTGGCGCGGGAGGGTCGCCGGGGAGCTGTTTTTT.